The rows below give T cell receptor beta chains drawn from one sample of a study of T cell repertoires in cytomegalovirus infection. TCRdb reanalysed the reads using MiXCR and keeps one entry per CDR3 protein. In the table there are fewer than 1,000,000 distinct CDR3 sequences, about 33% of which are singletons. These receptors have no identified antigens. This specimen was cultured CD8+ T cells from PBMCs, taken from culture after CMV antigen stimulation. Receptor source: a human donor in good health (CMV status not recorded). Some clones in this sample may be carry-over from other donors' samples. Both conserved end residues are part of each CDR3. A D gene is named only where the DNA matches it firmly. The size field is filled for only some rows; it gives once, few, many or a size class.

-	12	TRBV29-1	TRBJ1-4	few	TGCAGCGTCTCCGGACAACCGGAAAAACTGTTTTTT	CSVSGQPEKLFF
TRBD1	15	TRBV15	TRBJ2-5	-	TGTGCCACCGTTAGGGACAGGGGCTTCCAAGAGACCCAGTACTTC	CATVRDRGFQETQYF
-	14	TRBV7-8	TRBJ2-1	few	TGTGCCAGCAGCCGTGGAGGTCAGAACAATGAGCAGTTCTTC	CASSRGGQNNEQFF
TRBD1	14	TRBV7-9	TRBJ1-2	-	TGTGCCAGCAGCTTGGACAGGCCTAACTATGGCTACACCTTC	CASSLDRPNYGYTF
-	11	TRBV6-2/TRBV6-3	TRBJ2-4	few	TGTGCCAGCAGCCCCGCTAACATTCAGTACTTC	CASSPANIQYF
-	14	TRBV6-5	TRBJ1-2	-	TGTGCCAGCAGATTCCGGGACAAGAACTATGGCTACACCTTC	CASRFRDKNYGYTF
TRBD1	14	TRBV2	TRBJ1-1	few	TGTGCCAGCAGGGATCAGGGGGCGGTCACTGAAGCTTTCTTT	CASRDQGAVTEAFF
TRBD2	15	TRBV11-3	TRBJ2-1	-	TGTGCCAGCAGCGGAGGACTAGCGGGGCACAATGAGCAGTTCTTC	CASSGGLAGHNEQFF
-	14	TRBV5-3	TRBJ1-5	few	TGTGCCAGAAGCCACCGGGAGAGCAATCAGCCCCAGCATTTT	CARSHRESNQPQHF
-	16	TRBV11-3	TRBJ2-5	-	TGTGCCAGCAGCTTATGGGGGGGGGGACATCAAGAGACCCAGTACTTC	CASSLWGGGHQETQYF
TRBD1	16	TRBV24-1	TRBJ2-3	-	TGTGCCACCAGTGACCTGGACAGGCCTAGCACAGATACGCAGTATTTT	CATSDLDRPSTDTQYF
-	13	TRBV6-5	TRBJ1-5	-	TGTGCCAGCACTCCGGCCAGCAATCAGCCCCAGCATTTT	CASTPASNQPQHF
-	13	TRBV12-3/TRBV12-4	TRBJ1-5	many	TGTGCCAGCAGTTTAGCGAAGGGTCAGCCCCAGCATTTT	CASSLAKGQPQHF
TRBD2	16	TRBV6-4	TRBJ2-1	-	TGTGCCAGCAGTGAATGTATAGCGGGGGGGCCGTGTGAGCAGTTCTTC	CASSECIAGGPCEQFF
TRBD1	15	TRBV27	TRBJ2-4	many	TGTGCCAGCAGTCCGTACAGGGGTGCCAAAAACATTCAGTACTTC	CASSPYRGAKNIQYF
-	16	TRBV6-5	TRBJ2-2	-	TGTGCCAGCAGTTACTTACAGGTCGCGAACACCGGGGAGCTGTTTTTT	CASSYLQVANTGELFF
TRBD2	14	TRBV20-1	TRBJ2-1	-	TGCAGTGCTAATAGCGGGGGGCAAAACAATGAGCAGTTCTTC	CSANSGGQNNEQFF
TRBD1	14	TRBV19	TRBJ2-1	many	TGTGCCAGTAGTCCGAGGGACAGATACAATGAGCAGTTCTTC	CASSPRDRYNEQFF
-	14	TRBV7-9	TRBJ2-3	once	TGTGCCCTTTTAAGGCAGGAAGTCGCAGATACGCAGTATTTC	CALLRQEVADTQYF
-	15	TRBV10-3	TRBJ1-1	once	TGTGCCATCAGTGAAATGAGCGGAGGGAACACTGAAGCTTTCTTT	CAISEMSGGNTEAFF
-	16	TRBV28	TRBJ2-7	few	TGTGCCAGCAGTCCCCTTGACACCGGAGGGAACTACGAGCAGTACTTC	CASSPLDTGGNYEQYF
TRBD1	16	TRBV18	TRBJ2-6	-	TGTGCCAGCTCACCACCGACAGGGAATGGGGCCAACGTCCTGACTTTC	CASSPPTGNGANVLTF
TRBD1	15	TRBV7-8	TRBJ1-1	many	TGTGCCAGCAGCGTCAGGGGGATTGTGAACACTGAAGCTTTCTTT	CASSVRGIVNTEAFF
-	13	TRBV6-2/TRBV6-3	TRBJ2-5	-	TGTGCCAGCAGTTACGATCAGGGAGAGACCCAGTACTTC	CASSYDQGETQYF
TRBD1	16	TRBV5-4	TRBJ1-1	-	TGTGCCAGCAGCGTTGGGACAGGGGGTCCGAACACTGAAGCTTTCTTT	CASSVGTGGPNTEAFF
TRBD1	18	TRBV7-2	TRBJ2-3	-	TGTGCCAGCAGCTTAGGACCCAGGGACAGGGGAAGCACAGATACGCAGTATTTT	CASSLGPRDRGSTDTQYF
-	12	TRBV10-3	TRBJ1-1	-	TGTGCCATCACTGACGGACACACTGAAGCTTTCTTT	CAITDGHTEAFF
TRBD1	15	TRBV20-1	TRBJ1-5	-	TGCAGTGCTAGAGGGGTGACAGGGCGCAATCAGCCCCAGCATTTT	CSARGVTGRNQPQHF
TRBD1	16	TRBV20-1	TRBJ2-1	once	TGCAGTGCTAGCCGGACAGGGTTGGGTTCCTACAATGAGCAGTTCTTC	CSASRTGLGSYNEQFF
-	17	TRBV11-3	TRBJ2-3	-	TGTGCCAGCAGCTTAAACGTGAACAGGTTTAACACAGATACGCAGTATTTT	CASSLNVNRFNTDTQYF
-	12	TRBV19	TRBJ1-5	-	TGTGCCAGTAGGGGAGGGAGTCAGCCCCAGCATTTT	CASRGGSQPQHF
-	14	TRBV2	TRBJ2-7	-	TGTGCCAACAGTGGAACAAAAGACCTCATCGAGCAGTACTTC	CANSGTKDLIEQYF
-	13	TRBV6-5	TRBJ2-6	few	TGTGCCAGCGGACCTTCTGGGGCCAACGTCCTGACTTTC	CASGPSGANVLTF
-	15	TRBV6-2/TRBV6-3	TRBJ2-2	-	TGTGCCAGCAGGCCAACAGCGGGGAACACCGGGGAGCTGTTTTTT	CASRPTAGNTGELFF
TRBD1	17	TRBV12-5	TRBJ1-3	-	TGTGCTAGTGGAACAGGGGCTCGGAGGGGTAGTGGAAACACCATATATTTT	CASGTGARRGSGNTIYF
TRBD2	17	TRBV28	TRBJ2-3	few	TGTGCCATCCATAGTGTAGCGGGGGAGATGGGCACAGATACGCAGTATTTT	CAIHSVAGEMGTDTQYF
TRBD2	15	TRBV12-3/TRBV12-4	TRBJ2-3	-	TGTGCCAGCAGAACGACTAGCGGGAGGTTAGATACGCAGTATTTT	CASRTTSGRLDTQYF
-	14	TRBV7-8	TRBJ1-1	few	TGTGCCAGCAGCTTAGTCTCTATGAACACTGAAGCTTTCTTT	CASSLVSMNTEAFF
-	13	TRBV27	TRBJ2-3	-	TGTGCCAGCAGTTTAGGGGAGGTAGATACGCAGTATTTT	CASSLGEVDTQYF